The 17 T cell receptor beta chains reported below all come from one sample, sequenced in a study of cytomegalovirus exposure and HLA in healthy donors. The study ran its PCR with 60 Vbeta and 13 Jbeta primers. Data came from immunoSEQ multiplex PCR; TCRdb stores just in-frame clones and leaves some out. This repertoire comprises under 200,000 clones; its ten largest clones make up approximately 0.82%. Source material: PBMCs. These receptors all come from a woman under 30 in good health and CMV-seropositive.

The chain employs TRBV27 and TRBJ2-1; D is perhaps TRBD2 (7 bases). In germline, CDR1 is MNHEY, CDR2 SMNVEV (reference sequence). CDR3 length: 16 amino acids. The V end lost 6 bases, the J end lost 9 bases, and 24 bases lay between the germline ends. CDR3 sequence (DNA): TGTGCCAGCAGATCCCCCGCCCTAGCGGAGGGGGGTGAGCAGTTCTTC. Protein product: CASRSPALAEGGEQFF.

The chain recombines TRBV7-8 with TRBJ1-3, with D maybe TRBD1 (6 bases). V was pared by 5 bases and J by 5 bases, with 13 bases between. This CDR3 region has 14 residues. Germline-derived CDR1 and CDR2 are SGHVS and FQNEAQ. The CDR3: CASSLEQGRNTIYF. For the CDR3, the DNA is TGTGCCAGCAGCCTGGAACAGGGAAGAAACACCATATATTTT.

This sequence joins TRBV4-1 and TRBJ2-3, with TRBD1 identical over 8 bases. CDR1 and CDR2 from the germline V gene are MGHRA and YSYEKL. This CDR3 has 16 residues. With V trimmed by 4 bases and J by 2 bases, 8 bases remained unmatched. The CDR3 coding sequence is TGCGCCAGCAGCCGCCAACAGGGGGACCTCACAGATACGCAGTATTTT. Translation: CASSRQQGDLTDTQYF.

V usage is TRBV7-3 and J usage is TRBJ1-1; D ambiguous. Germline V gene sequence: CDR1 SGHTA, CDR2 FQGTGA. The CDR3 has 15 residues. V was clipped by 5 bases and J by 2 bases, with 15 bases between them. CDR3 nucleotides: TGTGCCAGCAGCCTATCCGGGTCCCCAAACACTGAAGCTTTCTTT. Translation gives CASSLSGSPNTEAFF.

The rearrangement joins TRBV6-6 to TRBJ2-1; D is ambiguous. V was pared by 2 bases and J by 4 bases, with 6 bases between. The germline CDR1 and CDR2 sequences are MNHNY and SVGAGI (reference sequence). The CDR3 covers 13 residues. The CDR3: CASSYAGYNEQFF. The CDR3 region has the DNA TGTGCCAGCAGTTACGCAGGATACAATGAGCAGTTCTTC.

The chain combines TRBV19 with TRBJ2-4; tentatively, D is TRBD2 (6 bases). The CDR3 is made up of 15 amino acids. Per the germline V gene, CDR1 is LNHDA and CDR2 is SQIVND (reference sequence). V shed 2 bases and J shed 5 bases, with 13 bases lying between them. This CDR3 reads CASSIRTIRQNIQYF. CDR3 sequence (DNA): TGTGCCAGTAGTATACGGACTATCAGGCAAAACATTCAGTACTTC.

The V and J genes are TRBV6-5 and TRBJ1-3; a possible D gene is TRBD1 (5 bases). In germline, CDR1 is MNHEY, CDR2 SVGAGI. Trimming removed 6 bases from V and 4 bases from J, with 13 bases in between. The CDR3 runs 14 residues. The CDR3 here is CASRGGGTGNTIYF. CDR3 nucleotides: TGTGCCAGCAGGGGCGGGGGAACCGGAAACACCATATATTTT.

The chain has TRBV6-5 and TRBJ1-3; D is unresolved. Germline assignment: CDR1 MNHEY and CDR2 SVGAGI. V lost 2 bases and J 5 bases, leaving 10 bases between the germline ends. The CDR3 totals 14 residues. The CDR3 protein is CASSYRPLRNTIYF. The CDR3, as DNA: TGTGCCAGCAGTTACAGACCACTAAGAAACACCATATATTTT.

J is TRBJ2-3 and V is TRBV19, with 10 bases matching TRBD2. This CDR3 region has 17 residues. CDR1 and CDR2 (germline): LNHDA, SQIVND (reference sequence). J gave up 6 bases and V 7 bases, and 16 bases lay outside the gene matches. The CDR3 nucleotides are TGTGCCAGTACCCCTCGGGCTAGCGGGAGCCTCCTGGATACGCAGTATTTT. As protein: CASTPRASGSLLDTQYF.

This sequence joins TRBV5-4 and TRBJ2-7; D unclear. The V and J ends lost 2 bases and 6 bases respectively, with 18 bases between them. The CDR3 loop spans 15 amino acids. The germline V gene has CDR1 SGHNT and CDR2 YYREEE (reference sequence). The CDR3 nucleotides read TGTGCCAGCAGCTTTGGCAGTAAAGCGTTCGCCGAGCAGTACTTC. This sequence encodes CASSFGSKAFAEQYF.

The J gene is TRBJ2-1, the V gene TRBV5-5, with D hard to call. V was clipped by 2 bases and J by 4 bases, with 13 bases between them. The CDR3 loop spans 15 amino acids. Germline lookup yields CDR1 SGHKS and CDR2 YYEKEE (reference sequence). The CDR3 DNA is TGTGCCAGCAGCTTAGCCGCCACCCTTTACAATGAGCAGTTCTTC. It translates to CASSLAATLYNEQFF.

The chain joins TRBV7-2 to TRBJ2-3, with 9 positions matching TRBD2. The V segment lost 6 bases and the J segment 4 bases; nucleotides outside the gene matches: 5. Germline values: CDR1 SGHTA, CDR2 FQGNSA. The CDR3 runs 14 residues. The CDR3 nucleotides read TGTGCCAGCAGTCTTAGCGGGGGCGCAGATACGCAGTATTTT. It translates to CASSLSGGADTQYF.

V gene TRBV20-1 combines with J gene TRBJ1-2; TRBD1 might be the D (5 bases). This CDR3 is 11 amino acids long. Germline V gene data show CDR1 as DFQATT and CDR2 as SNEGSKA (reference sequence). V was cut by 4 bases and J by 8 bases, with 11 bases left in between. The CDR3 DNA reads TGCAGTGCTAACCCCGGGGGAGGCTACACCTTC. Its translation: CSANPGGGYTF.

V usage is TRBV7-3 and J usage is TRBJ2-1, with unresolved D. Germline CDR1 reads SGHTA; CDR2 reads FQGTGA. V dropped 2 bases and J dropped 4 bases, with 9 bases sitting between them. The CDR3 spans 14 residues. This chain's CDR3 is CASSLDTDYNEQFF. In DNA, the CDR3 is TGTGCCAGCAGCTTAGACACGGATTACAATGAGCAGTTCTTC.

This chain joins TRBV19 and TRBJ1-5; the D gene is possibly TRBD1 (6 bases). Germline CDR1 reads LNHDA; CDR2 reads SQIVND (reference sequence). The V and J ends lost 5 bases and 0 bases respectively, with 17 bases between them. The CDR3 loop spans 17 amino acids. The CDR3 loop is CASSPRGGGLSNQPQHF. In nucleotides, the CDR3 is TGTGCCAGTAGTCCAAGGGGCGGGGGCCTTAGCAATCAGCCCCAGCATTTT.

This chain uses TRBV4-1 with TRBJ2-1; the D is unclear. This CDR3 has 14 residues. The V end lost 4 bases, the J end lost 4 bases, and 11 bases lay between the germline ends. Germline CDR1 reads MGHRA; CDR2 reads YSYEKL. CDR3 DNA: TGCGCCAGCAGCCCAGGATCATCTTACAATGAGCAGTTCTTC. The encoded protein is CASSPGSSYNEQFF.

The chain combines TRBV7-3 with TRBJ2-2, with 8 bases that match TRBD2. V trimming: 0 bases; J trimming: 7 bases; junction bases outside the gene matches: 4. Germline loops: CDR1 SGHTA, CDR2 FQGTGA. This CDR3 spans 15 amino acids. CDR3 coding DNA: TGTGCCAGCAGCTTAACCGGGACTAGTGGCGGGGAGCTGTTTTTT. This sequence encodes CASSLTGTSGGELFF.